This T cell receptor beta chain was observed in a study of regulatory T cells in long-lasting Graves disease. Construction of the TCR beta libraries employed iRepertoire HTBI primers in conjunction with Arm-PCR of CDR3 regions. TCRdb recomputed calls from the multiplex PCR reads with MiXCR, one row per CDR3 protein. This sample has 300,000 to 400,000 distinct CDR3 sequences, with 16% found just once. This clonotype was recorded a few times. Per germline, CDR1 SGHTA and CDR2 FQGNSA. The CDR3 consists of 17 residues. The V gene end was trimmed by 5 bases and the J gene end by 1 base; junction bases not matched to a gene: 9. Time point in this sample: newly diagnosed GD, antithyroid drugs for less than 3 months. Preparation of the TCR library used RNA extracted from PBMCs. These same records also appear under a second study, on T cells in Graves' hyperthyroidism and ophthalmopathy.

The sequences come from peripheral blood mononuclear cells (PBMCs), collected at new diagnosis, from a patient treated with antithyroid drugs. The genes are TRBV7-2 and TRBJ2-2; TRBD2 agrees at 8 bases. The sequence was obtained from a middle-aged man with Graves disease. In DNA form, the CDR3 reads TGTGCCAGCAGCCCGACGGGCCTAGCGGGGAACACCGGGGAGCTGTTTTTT. It encodes CASSPTGLAGNTGELFF. The full variable domain, rest sourced from reference TRBV7-2 and TRBJ2-2, is GAGVSQSPSNKVTEKGKDVELRCDPISGHTALYWYRQSLGQGLEFLIYFQGNSAPDKSGLPSDRFSAERTGGSVSTLTIQRTQQEDSAVYLCASSPTGLAGNTGELFFGEGSRLTVL.